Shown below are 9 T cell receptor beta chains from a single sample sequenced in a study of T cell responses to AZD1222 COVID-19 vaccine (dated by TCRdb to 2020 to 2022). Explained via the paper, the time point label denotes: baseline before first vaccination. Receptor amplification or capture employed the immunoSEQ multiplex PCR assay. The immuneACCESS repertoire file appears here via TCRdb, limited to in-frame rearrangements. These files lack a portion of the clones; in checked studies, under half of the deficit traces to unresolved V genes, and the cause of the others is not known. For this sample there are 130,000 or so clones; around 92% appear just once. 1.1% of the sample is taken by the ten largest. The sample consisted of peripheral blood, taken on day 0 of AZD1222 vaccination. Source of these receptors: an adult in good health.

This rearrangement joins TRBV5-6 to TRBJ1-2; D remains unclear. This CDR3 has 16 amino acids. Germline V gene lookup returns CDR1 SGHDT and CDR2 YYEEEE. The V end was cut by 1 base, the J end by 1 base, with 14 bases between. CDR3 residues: CASSLKATSFNYGYTF. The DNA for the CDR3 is TGTGCCAGCAGCTTGAAGGCAACCTCTTTTAACTATGGCTACACCTTC.

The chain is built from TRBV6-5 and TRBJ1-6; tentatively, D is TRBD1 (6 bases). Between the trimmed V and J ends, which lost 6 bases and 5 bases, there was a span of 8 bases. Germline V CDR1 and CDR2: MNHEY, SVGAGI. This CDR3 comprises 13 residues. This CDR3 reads CASRRQDNSPLHF. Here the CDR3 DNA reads TGTGCCAGCAGACGACAGGATAATTCACCCCTCCACTTT.

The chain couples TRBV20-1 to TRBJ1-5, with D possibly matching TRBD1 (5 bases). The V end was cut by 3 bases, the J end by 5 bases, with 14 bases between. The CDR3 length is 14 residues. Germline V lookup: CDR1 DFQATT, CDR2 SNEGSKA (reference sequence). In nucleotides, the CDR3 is TGCAGTGCTAGTCGTCAGGGTTCTCATCAGCCCCAGCATTTT. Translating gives CSASRQGSHQPQHF.

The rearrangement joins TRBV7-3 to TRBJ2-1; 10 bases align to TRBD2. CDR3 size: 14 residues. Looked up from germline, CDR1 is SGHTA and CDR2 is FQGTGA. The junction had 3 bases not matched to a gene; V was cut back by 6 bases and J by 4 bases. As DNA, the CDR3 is TGTGCCAGCAGGCTAGCGGGGGTTTACAATGAGCAGTTCTTC. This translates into CASRLAGVYNEQFF.

The CDR3 DNA is TGCAGCGCCGAGACTAGCGGCTCCTACAATGAGCAGTTCTTC. This encodes CSAETSGSYNEQFF. J is TRBJ2-1 and V is TRBV29-1; 9 nucleotides align to TRBD2. CDR1 is SQVTM, CDR2 ANQGSEA, per germline. The CDR3 length is 14 residues. Losses at the gene ends were 7 bases for V and 0 bases for J; bases not matched to a gene: 4.

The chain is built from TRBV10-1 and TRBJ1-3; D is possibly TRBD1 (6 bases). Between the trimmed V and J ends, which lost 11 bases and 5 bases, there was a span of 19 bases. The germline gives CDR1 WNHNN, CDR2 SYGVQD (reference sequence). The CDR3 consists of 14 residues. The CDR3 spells CAPRGVRGRNTIYF. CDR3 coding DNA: TGCGCCCCCCGAGGGGTTAGGGGGAGAAACACCATATATTTT.

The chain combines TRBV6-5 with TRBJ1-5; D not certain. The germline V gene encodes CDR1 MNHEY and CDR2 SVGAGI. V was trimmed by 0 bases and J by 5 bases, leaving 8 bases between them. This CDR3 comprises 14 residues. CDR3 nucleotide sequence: TGTGCCAGCAGTTACTCTTCGCCGTATCAGCCCCAGCATTTT. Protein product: CASSYSSPYQPQHF.

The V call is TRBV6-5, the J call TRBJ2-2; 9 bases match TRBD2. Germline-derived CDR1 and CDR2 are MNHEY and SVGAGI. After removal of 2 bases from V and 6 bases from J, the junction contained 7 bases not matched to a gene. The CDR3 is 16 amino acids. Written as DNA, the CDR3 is TGTGCCAGCAGTTACGGTGCGGGAGGGCCCCCCGGGGAGCTGTTTTTT. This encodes CASSYGAGGPPGELFF.

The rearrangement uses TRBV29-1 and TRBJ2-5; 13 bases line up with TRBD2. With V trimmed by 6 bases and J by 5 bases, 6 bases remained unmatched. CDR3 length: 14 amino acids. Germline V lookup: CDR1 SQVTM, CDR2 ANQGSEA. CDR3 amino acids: CSVVGLAGMETQYF. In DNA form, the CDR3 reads TGCAGCGTGGTGGGACTAGCGGGAATGGAGACCCAGTACTTC.